Presented here are 16 T cell receptor beta chains from one specimen sequenced in a study of blood T cell repertoires in COVID-19. The table came from immunoSEQ multiplex PCR; TCRdb's copy has only in-frame clones and leaves some out. Of 35,000 to 40,000 clones in the sample, around four fifths were seen once. The specimen was peripheral blood. Receptors originate from a middle-aged man with active or convalescent COVID-19.

The CDR3 DNA is TGCGCCAGCAGTCCGGGACTCTCGGGAGAACTGTTTTTT. This gives the protein CASSPGLSGELFF. V and J are TRBV10-1 and TRBJ1-4, with D maybe TRBD1 (5 bases). CDR3 length: 13 residues. Germline assignment: CDR1 WNHNN and CDR2 SYGVQD (reference sequence). V lost 5 bases, J lost 12 bases, and 16 bases lay in between.

In this sample, this clone turned up once. The J gene is TRBJ1-2, the V gene TRBV2, with 7 positions matching TRBD1. J lost 8 bases, V lost 5 bases, and 8 bases had no gene match. Germline CDR1 is SNHLY and CDR2 is FYNNEI. This CDR3 has 13 residues. CDR3 residues: CASSRQGEIGYTF. CDR3 in DNA: TGTGCCAGCAGTCGACAGGGAGAGATCGGCTACACCTTC.

The V call is TRBV7-9, the J call TRBJ2-1, with D maybe TRBD2 (5 bases). The CDR3 totals 11 residues. Germline V gives CDR1 SEHNR, CDR2 FQNEAQ (reference sequence). Trimming removed 5 bases from V and 10 bases from J, with 9 bases in between. CDR3 region: CASSRGVEQFF. The CDR3 DNA reads TGTGCCAGCAGCCGGGGTGTGGAGCAGTTCTTC.

V is TRBV13 and J is TRBJ2-7; D remains ambiguous. The CDR3 sequence is 14 residues long. CDR1 and CDR2 from the germline V gene are PRHDT and FYEKMQ (reference sequence). With 5 bases removed from V and 2 bases from J, the gap between germline ends came to 13 bases. The CDR3 sequence is CASSPLNTPYEQYF. The DNA for the CDR3 is TGTGCCAGCAGCCCCCTTAATACTCCCTACGAGCAGTACTTC.

The V call is TRBV11-1, the J call TRBJ1-1, with D unclear. The CDR3 is 14 residues long. V lost 1 base to trimming and J lost 2 bases, with 8 bases between them. Germline CDR1 and CDR2: SGHAT and FQDESV (reference sequence). The CDR3 region is CASSLGTGNTEAFF. CDR3 coding DNA: TGTGCCAGCAGCTTAGGTACGGGAAACACTGAAGCTTTCTTT.

This chain uses TRBV27 with TRBJ2-4, with D possibly matching TRBD1 (5 bases). CDR3 length: 16 residues. The V and J ends lost 0 bases and 0 bases respectively, with 9 bases between them. Germline V gene lookup returns CDR1 MNHEY and CDR2 SMNVEV (reference sequence). The CDR3 protein is CASSLSAGIAKNIQYF. CDR3 in DNA: TGTGCCAGCAGTTTATCGGCAGGGATAGCCAAAAACATTCAGTACTTC.

The rearrangement joins TRBV5-1 to TRBJ1-1, with D unresolved. CDR3 length: 14 residues. V was clipped by 4 bases and J by 3 bases, with 13 bases between them. The germline CDR1 and CDR2 sequences are SGHRS and YFSETQ. In DNA, the CDR3 is TGCGCCAGCAGCCGGGAAGTGGGGTACACTGAAGCTTTCTTT. Residues: CASSREVGYTEAFF.

This clone was picked up one time. The rearrangement uses TRBV6-6 and TRBJ2-5; the match to TRBD2 covers 8 bases. The CDR3 extends over 14 amino acids. Germline values: CDR1 MNHNY, CDR2 SVGAGI (reference sequence). Trimming at V came to 11 bases and at J to 1 base, leaving 9 bases not matched to a gene. This CDR3 is CAAIGGDFQETQYF. In DNA form, the CDR3 reads TGTGCCGCCATCGGGGGGGACTTCCAAGAGACCCAGTACTTC.

The genes are TRBV6-5 and TRBJ2-3; TRBD1 aligns across 9 bases. This CDR3 is 12 amino acids long. Trimming at V came to 7 bases and at J to 6 bases, leaving 2 bases not matched to a gene. In germline, CDR1 is MNHEY, CDR2 SVGAGI. The DNA for the CDR3 is TGTGCCAGCAAAGACAGGGGGGATACGCAGTATTTT. Encoded protein: CASKDRGDTQYF.

The chain couples TRBV29-1 to TRBJ1-2; D uncertain. This CDR3 comprises 11 residues. CDR1 is SQVTM, CDR2 ANQGSEA, per germline. Trimming shortened V by 4 bases and J by 4 bases, and 7 bases separated the two germline ends. The CDR3 protein is CSVARIYGYTF. DNA of the CDR3: TGCAGCGTTGCCAGAATCTATGGCTACACCTTC.

J is TRBJ2-3 and V is TRBV5-1, with TRBD2 matching 13 bases. V was pared by 4 bases and J by 2 bases, with 4 bases of the junction left unmatched. The length of the CDR3 is 16 residues. CDR1 SGHRS and CDR2 YFSETQ come from the germline V gene. CDR3 sequence: CASSPGLAGITDTQYF. CDR3 sequence (DNA): TGCGCCAGCAGCCCGGGACTAGCGGGAATCACAGATACGCAGTATTTT. The whole variable domain, remainder taken from reference TRBV5-1 and TRBJ2-3, is KAGVTQTPRYLIKTRGQQVTLSCSPISGHRSVSWYQQTPGQGLQFLFEYFSETQRNKGNFPGRFSGRQFSNSRSEMNVSTLELGDSALYLCASSPGLAGITDTQYFGPGTRLTVL.

V and J are TRBV7-8 and TRBJ2-1; 10 nucleotides match TRBD2. CDR1 is SGHVS, CDR2 FQNEAQ, per germline. CDR3 length: 20 amino acids. The ends lost 2 bases at V and 6 bases at J; junction bases unmatched: 19. The CDR3, as DNA: TGTGCCAGCAGCTTAACCACAGGGATACTTCAGCGGGGGGGCCTCAATGAGCAGTTCTTC. Protein product: CASSLTTGILQRGGLNEQFF. Filled out from reference TRBV7-8 and TRBJ2-1, the complete variable domain reads GAGVSQSPRYKVAKRGQDVALRCDPISGHVSLFWYQQALGQGPEFLTYFQNEAQLDKSGLPSDRFFAERPEGSVSTLKIQRTQQEDSAVYLCASSLTTGILQRGGLNEQFFGPGTRLTVL.

The V gene is TRBV2, the J gene TRBJ1-5; D unclear. Deletions cut 4 bases from V and 3 bases from J, with 7 bases between. The V gene's germline CDR1 is SNHLY and CDR2 FYNNEI. CDR3 length: 13 residues. The DNA for the CDR3 is TGTGCCAGCAGTGCGGAGGCCAATCAGCCCCAGCATTTT. The encoded protein is CASSAEANQPQHF.

The chain joins TRBV6-5 to TRBJ2-7; 7 bases line up with TRBD1. The germline V gene has CDR1 MNHEY and CDR2 SVGAGI. The ends lost 7 bases at V and 0 bases at J; junction bases unmatched: 9. CDR3 size: 15 residues. The CDR3 coding sequence is TGTGCCAGCAAACCCGGGACAGTAGTCTCCTACGAGCAGTACTTC. Amino acid sequence: CASKPGTVVSYEQYF.

The chain carries TRBV2 and TRBJ1-2, with 8 bases identical to TRBD1. CDR1 and CDR2 (germline): SNHLY, FYNNEI. Trimming cost V 3 bases and J 7 bases; bases outside gene matches: 7. The CDR3 totals 14 residues. CDR3 sequence (DNA): TGTGCCAGCAGTGATTTACGACAGGGGCCTGGCTACACCTTC. Translation gives CASSDLRQGPGYTF.

This clone was detected a few times. J is TRBJ1-2 and V is TRBV3-1 (or the pseudogene TRBV3-2); D might be TRBD1 (5 bases). CDR1 and CDR2 (germline): LGHDT, YNNKEL (reference sequence). V was clipped by 5 bases and J by 7 bases, with 14 bases between them. This CDR3 comprises 13 residues. CDR3 sequence reads: CASSTGDWGGYTF. CDR3 bases: TGTGCCAGCAGCACAGGAGATTGGGGTGGCTACACCTTC.